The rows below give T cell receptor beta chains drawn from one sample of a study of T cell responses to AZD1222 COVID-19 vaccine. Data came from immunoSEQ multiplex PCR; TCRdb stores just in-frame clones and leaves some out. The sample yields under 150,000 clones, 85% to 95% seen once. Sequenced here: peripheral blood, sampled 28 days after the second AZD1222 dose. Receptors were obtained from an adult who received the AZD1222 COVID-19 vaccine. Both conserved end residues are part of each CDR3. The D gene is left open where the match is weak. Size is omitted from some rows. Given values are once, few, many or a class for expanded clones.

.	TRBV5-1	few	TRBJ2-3	CASSQGGPSTDTQYF	TGCGCCAGCAGCCAAGGGGGTCCTAGCACAGATACGCAGTATTTT
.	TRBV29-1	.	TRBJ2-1	CSVEMSSSYNEQFF	TGCAGCGTTGAAATGTCAAGCTCCTACAATGAGCAGTTCTTC
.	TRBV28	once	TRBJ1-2	CASSHPLLTNYGYTF	TGTGCCAGCAGCCACCCACTACTAACCAACTATGGCTACACCTTC
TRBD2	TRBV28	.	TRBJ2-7	CASAMTGTRHYEQYF	TGTGCCAGCGCTATGACCGGGACTAGGCACTACGAGCAGTACTTC
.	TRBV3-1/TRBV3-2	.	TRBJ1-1	CASSHGQMGGTEAFF	TGTGCCAGCAGCCACGGACAGATGGGGGGCACTGAAGCTTTCTTT
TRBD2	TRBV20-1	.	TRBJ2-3	CSASPAGEGTDTQYF	TGCAGTGCTAGTCCAGCGGGAGAGGGAACAGATACGCAGTATTTT
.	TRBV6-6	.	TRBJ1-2	CASSPDPNYGYTF	TGTGCCAGCAGTCCGGACCCTAACTATGGCTACACCTTC
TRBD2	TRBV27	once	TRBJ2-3	CASSFSPLAGGADTQYF	TGTGCCAGCAGTTTCTCTCCGCTAGCGGGAGGGGCAGATACGCAGTATTTT
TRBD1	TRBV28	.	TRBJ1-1	CASSAPTGYNTEAFF	TGTGCCAGCAGCGCACCGACAGGGTATAACACTGAAGCTTTCTTT
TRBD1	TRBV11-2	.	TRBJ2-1	CASSSFGDRAKRAFF	TGTGCCAGCAGCTCCTTTGGGGACAGGGCGAAGAGGGCGTTCTTC
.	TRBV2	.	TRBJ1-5	CASSESQQPQHF	TGTGCCAGCAGTGAATCCCAACAGCCCCAGCATTTT
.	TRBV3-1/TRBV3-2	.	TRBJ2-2	CATSRDLGGGELFF	TGTGCCACCAGCCGGGACTTGGGTGGAGGGGAGCTGTTTTTT
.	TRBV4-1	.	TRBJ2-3	CASSQALVGTDTQYF	TGCGCCAGCAGCCAAGCGCTAGTGGGGACAGATACGCAGTATTTT
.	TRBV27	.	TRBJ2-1	CASSFGTEIYNEQFF	TGTGCCAGCAGTTTCGGGACGGAGATCTACAATGAGCAGTTCTTC
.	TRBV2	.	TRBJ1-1	CASSPPSGYNTEAFF	TGTGCCAGCAGTCCCCCCTCGGGCTACAACACTGAAGCTTTCTTT
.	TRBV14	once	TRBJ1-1	CASSAGNTEAFF	TGTGCCAGCAGCGCGGGGAACACTGAAGCTTTCTTT
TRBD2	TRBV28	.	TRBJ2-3	CASTHGGGYTDTQYF	TGTGCCAGCACTCATGGGGGGGGATACACAGATACGCAGTATTTT
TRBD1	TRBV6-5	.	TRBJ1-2	CASRGAWDRGRGYTF	TGTGCCAGCAGAGGTGCCTGGGACAGGGGGCGAGGCTACACCTTC
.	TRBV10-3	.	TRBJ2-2	CAISDGSGALTGELFF	TGTGCCATCAGTGATGGGTCGGGAGCCTTGACCGGGGAGCTGTTTTTT
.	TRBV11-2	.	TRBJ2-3	CASSLGAMAQTDTQYF	TGTGCCAGCAGCTTAGGGGCCATGGCACAAACAGATACGCAGTATTTT